What follows are 3 T cell receptor beta chains derived from one specimen sequenced in a study of identifying expanded T cells in peripheral blood. Method: immunoSEQ multiplex PCR; TCRdb's copy keeps in-frame clones and lacks some. Counted here are over 80,000 clones, around 86% occurring once; the ten biggest clones make up around 6%. Sequenced input: blood. These receptors were collected from a person aged 18 to 70 in good health.

The chain employs TRBV6-6 and TRBJ2-1; D gene uncertain. With 5 bases removed from V and 10 bases from J, the gap between germline ends came to 15 bases. CDR3 size: 13 residues. CDR1 is MNHNY and CDR2 is SVGAGI in the germline V gene (reference sequence). CDR3 bases: TGTGCCAGCAGTGACCCGGGCCCGAGGGAGCAGTTCTTC. Encoded protein: CASSDPGPREQFF.

This rearrangement joins TRBV15 to TRBJ2-7, with D maybe TRBD2 (6 bases). Germline V lookup: CDR1 LNHNV, CDR2 YYDKDF (reference sequence). This CDR3 spans 14 amino acids. Trimming took off 3 bases at V and 2 bases at J, with 11 bases between the two ends. The CDR3 sequence is CATSSGGFAYEQYF. As DNA, the CDR3 is TGTGCCACCAGCAGCGGGGGATTTGCCTACGAGCAGTACTTC.

The chain uses TRBV2 and TRBJ2-5; 8 bases fit TRBD1. CDR1 SNHLY and CDR2 FYNNEI come from the germline V gene. Trimming took 6 bases from V and 5 from J; bases not matched to a gene: 8. This CDR3 spans 14 amino acids. The CDR3 bases are TGTGCCAGCAGACGACAGGGGCGGTTGGAGACCCAGTACTTC. It specifies CASRRQGRLETQYF. Combining the CDR3 with reference TRBV2 and TRBJ2-5 gives the whole variable domain EPEVTQTPSHQVTQMGQEVILRCVPISNHLYFYWYRQILGQKVEFLVSFYNNEISEKSEIFDDQFSVERPDGSNFTLKIRSTKLEDSAMYFCASRRQGRLETQYFGPGTRLLVL.